The 15 T cell receptor beta chains in this list originate from one sample, sequenced in a study of blood T cell repertoires in COVID-19. Clones were read by immunoSEQ multiplex PCR, and TCRdb kept only the in-frame ones, dropping some. The data show 85,000 or so clones, about 95% seen once. Sequenced: peripheral blood. These receptors originate from a human donor with active COVID-19. The donor label of this sample is uncertain.

This chain connects TRBV19 to TRBJ2-2; 13 bases are shared with TRBD2. J lost 0 bases, V lost 1 base, and 5 bases had no gene match. CDR3 size: 19 residues. CDR1 LNHDA and CDR2 SQIVND come from the germline V gene (reference sequence). The CDR3 sequence: CASSIVRLAGGANTGELFF. CDR3 coding DNA: TGTGCCAGTAGTATAGTGAGACTAGCGGGAGGCGCGAACACCGGGGAGCTGTTTTTT.

This chain connects TRBV24-1 to TRBJ2-5, with D tentatively TRBD1 (7 bases). Trimming cost V 0 bases and J 2 bases, with 24 bases left between them. CDR1 is KGHDR and CDR2 is SFDVKD in the germline V gene. The length of the CDR3 is 20 residues. CDR3: CATSDLQVRGSGESQETQYF. DNA for the CDR3: TGTGCCACCAGTGATTTGCAGGTCAGGGGGTCGGGAGAATCTCAAGAGACCCAGTACTTC.

The gene calls are TRBV5-4 and TRBJ1-4; 8 positions match TRBD1. The CDR3 runs 15 residues. V gave up 2 bases and J gave up 8 bases; unmatched junction bases: 8. The V gene's germline CDR1 is SGHNT and CDR2 YYREEE (reference sequence). CDR3: CASSFRTGRQEKLFF. CDR3 in DNA: TGTGCCAGCAGCTTCCGGACAGGGCGTCAGGAAAAACTGTTTTTT.

The chain carries TRBV4-1 and TRBJ2-7; possible D gene TRBD2, 6 bases. This CDR3 region has 15 residues. Trimming took 1 base from V and 6 from J, leaving 16 bases between them. Germline CDR1 reads MGHRA; CDR2 reads YSYEKL. CDR3 residues: CASSQVALGGGEQYF. CDR3 DNA: TGCGCCAGCAGCCAAGTGGCACTGGGGGGAGGCGAGCAGTACTTC.

The chain employs TRBV7-6 and TRBJ2-7, with TRBD1 matching over 8 bases. Germline V lookup: CDR1 SGHVS, CDR2 FNYEAQ. CDR3 length: 15 amino acids. With V trimmed by 5 bases and J by 2 bases, 8 bases remained unmatched. As DNA, the CDR3 is TGTGCCAGCAGCCCTTTTGGACAGGGACCCTACGAGCAGTACTTC. Translating it yields CASSPFGQGPYEQYF.

This chain uses TRBV7-2 with TRBJ2-2, with 12 bases lining up with TRBD1. Germline V gene lookup returns CDR1 SGHTA and CDR2 FQGNSA. After removal of 1 base from V and 7 bases from J, the junction contained 10 bases not matched to a gene. This CDR3 is built from 18 residues. The CDR3 DNA reads as TGTGCCAGCAGCTTAGGGTATCCGGGACAGGGGGCAAACGGGGAGCTGTTTTTT. The encoded protein is CASSLGYPGQGANGELFF.

The chain has TRBV10-3 and TRBJ2-7; weak D call: TRBD1 (6 bases). V lost 4 bases and J 5 bases, leaving 18 bases between the germline ends. Germline CDR1 is ENHRY and CDR2 is SYGVKD. This CDR3 has 15 amino acids. CDR3 in amino acids: CAISAVTGIPHEQYF. The CDR3 DNA follows: TGTGCCATCAGTGCAGTTACAGGGATCCCCCACGAGCAGTACTTC.

In this sample, this clone turned up once. The CDR3 DNA sequence: TGCAGTGCAAGTCCCGGGACAGTTTCCGAGCAGTACTTC. It is translated as CSASPGTVSEQYF. The chain recombines TRBV20-1 with TRBJ2-7; 7 nucleotides agree with TRBD1. V dropped 6 bases and J dropped 6; count of bases not matched to a gene: 11. CDR1 and CDR2 from the germline V gene are DFQATT and SNEGSKA (reference sequence). This CDR3 has 13 residues.

A few counts support this clone. Relative to the germline gene, one junction end is altered; a read error may explain this. The chain couples TRBV7-7 to TRBJ2-7; D not resolved. CDR3 length equals 14 residues. CDR1 SSHAT and CDR2 FNYEAQ come from the germline V gene (reference sequence). CDR3 in DNA: TGTGCTAGCAGCTATTCCGGTCCAACCTACGAGCAGTACTTC. Protein product: CASSYSGPTYEQYF.

The chain employs TRBV11-3 and TRBJ2-7; a possible D gene is TRBD1 (6 bases). The CDR3 consists of 13 residues. Trimming stripped 5 bases from V and 6 bases from J, with 14 bases between. Germline assignment: CDR1 SGHNT and CDR2 YENEEA. CDR3: CASSQRQVPEQYF. In DNA, the CDR3 is TGTGCCAGCAGCCAACGACAGGTTCCCGAGCAGTACTTC. The full variable domain, its missing parts supplied by reference TRBV11-3 and TRBJ2-7, is EAGVVQSPRYKIIEKKQPVAFWCNPISGHNTLYWYLQNLGQGPELLIRYENEEAVDDSQLPKDRFSAERLKGVDSTLKIQPAELGDSAVYLCASSQRQVPEQYFGPGTRLTVT.

In DNA form, the CDR3 reads TGTGCCAGCAGCCGGTTAGCGGGAGTCTTCCACGAGCAGTACTTC. It specifies CASSRLAGVFHEQYF. The chain combines TRBV5-4 with TRBJ2-7, with 9 bases matching TRBD2. This CDR3 is 15 amino acids long. Germline trimming cut 4 bases from V and 5 bases from J; bases unmatched to any gene: 10. In germline, CDR1 is SGHNT, CDR2 YYREEE (reference sequence). Using reference TRBV5-4 and TRBJ2-7 for the parts outside the CDR3, the full variable domain is ETGVTQSPTHLIKTRGQQVTLRCSSQSGHNTVSWYQQALGQGPQFIFQYYREEENGRGNFPPRFSGLQFPNYSSELNVNALELDDSALYLCASSRLAGVFHEQYFGPGTRLTVT.

The V call is TRBV7-6, the J call TRBJ1-2, with 7 nucleotides matching TRBD1. The V gene end was trimmed by 4 bases and the J gene end by 5 bases; junction bases not matched to a gene: 10. This CDR3 has 15 amino acids. The germline CDR1 and CDR2 sequences are SGHVS and FNYEAQ. CDR3 region: CASSSGLGTEYGYTF. The CDR3 nucleotides are TGTGCCAGCAGCTCCGGTTTGGGGACAGAATATGGCTACACCTTC.

This chain connects TRBV5-4 to TRBJ2-1, with 9 bases aligning to TRBD2. The V gene end was trimmed by 4 bases and the J gene end by 8 bases; junction bases not matched to a gene: 7. The length of the CDR3 is 14 residues. Looked up from germline, CDR1 is SGHNT and CDR2 is YYREEE (reference sequence). The DNA for the CDR3 is TGTGCCAGCAGCAGGGGACTAGCCGATTATGAGCAGTTCTTC. Protein sequence: CASSRGLADYEQFF.

The V call is TRBV28, the J call TRBJ2-6, with 7 nucleotides matching TRBD1. CDR1 is MDHEN and CDR2 is SYDVKM in the germline V gene. The CDR3 is 15 residues long. J gave up 2 bases and V 2 bases, and 0 bases lay outside the gene matches. CDR3 in DNA: TGTGCCAGCAGTTTAGACAGGGCTGGGGCCAACGTCCTGACTTTC. Translated, it gives CASSLDRAGANVLTF.

The rearrangement links TRBV3-1 (or the pseudogene TRBV3-2) to TRBJ2-1; 8 bases line up with TRBD1. V lost 1 base to trimming and J lost 9 bases; unmatched junction nucleotides: 2. The CDR3 is 13 amino acids. Germline-derived CDR1 and CDR2 are LGHDT and YNNKEL (reference sequence). CDR3 in DNA: TGTGCCAGCAGCCAAGCAGGGGGCGGTGAGCAGTTCTTC. This sequence encodes CASSQAGGGEQFF.